This is a list of T cell receptor beta chains from one sample in a study of blood T cell repertoires in COVID-19. The repertoire was sequenced with immunoSEQ multiplex PCR; TCRdb's copy has only in-frame clones and lacks some. Of hundreds of thousands of clones listed, 83% are singletons. Specimen: peripheral blood. The receptors come from a woman aged 30 to 39 with COVID-19, enrolled during active disease. Each CDR3 is given with its conserved first and last residue. A D gene is named only where the DNA matches it firmly. Rows may omit the clone size; those that give it use once, few, many or a size class.

cdr3_nt cdr3_aa d_call clone_size j_call v_call
TGTGCCAGTAGTCCAGGGAGGTCACCCCTCCACTTT CASSPGRSPLHF . . TRBJ1-6 TRBV19
TGTGCCAGCAGCGTAGAACAGGGGCTCCTGGATGAGCAGTTCTTC CASSVEQGLLDEQFF TRBD1 . TRBJ2-1 TRBV9
TGTGCCAGCAGCTCTCGACTAGCGGGGTACAATGAGCAGTTCTTC CASSSRLAGYNEQFF TRBD2 few TRBJ2-1 TRBV7-2
TGCGCCAGCAGGGGGCTAGCGGGTATTAATGAGCAGTTCTTC CASRGLAGINEQFF TRBD2 . TRBJ2-1 TRBV5-1
TGTGCCAGCAGCTTAGAGTTAGCTAACTATGGCTACACCTTC CASSLELANYGYTF . few TRBJ1-2 TRBV7-9
TGTGCCAGCACCACCCTTGTCGGAGCCGGATCGAACACTGAAGCTTTCTTT CASTTLVGAGSNTEAFF . . TRBJ1-1 TRBV27
TGTGCCAGCAGCCAAAGGGGGCCCTCTAACTATGGCTACACCTTC CASSQRGPSNYGYTF TRBD1 . TRBJ1-2 TRBV13
TGCGCCAGCAGCGTCGGTCAGGGGCAGGACTATGGCTACACCTTC CASSVGQGQDYGYTF . few TRBJ1-2 TRBV5-1
TGTGCCAGCAGCGGGGCCCTCGCCTATGGCTACACCTTC CASSGALAYGYTF . . TRBJ1-2 TRBV9
TGTGCCAGCAGCCAAAGGACCACAGGGGAAAGCTACGAGCAGTACTTC CASSQRTTGESYEQYF TRBD1 . TRBJ2-7 TRBV3-1/TRBV3-2
TGTGCCAGCAGCCGGTTATGGAGGGAACCTAGCACAGATACGCAGTATTTT CASSRLWREPSTDTQYF . . TRBJ2-3 TRBV9
TGTGCCAGCAGCCCGCCGGGACAGGGGGAGACGTACGAGCAGTACTTC CASSPPGQGETYEQYF TRBD1 few TRBJ2-7 TRBV7-9
TGTGCCAGCAGCGTGTTGGACAGGAGGCAGTATTTT CASSVLDRRQYF TRBD1 . TRBJ2-3 TRBV7-8
TGTGCCAGCAGAGGACAGGCAAATTCACCCCTCCACTTT CASRGQANSPLHF TRBD1 . TRBJ1-6 TRBV14
TGTGCCAGCAGCTTAAGGGGGCGGGAATCGCAGTATTTT CASSLRGRESQYF . . TRBJ2-3 TRBV5-6
TGTGCCACCAGTGATTCGGGACTAGCGGGGGGGCGATATACGCAGTATTTT CATSDSGLAGGRYTQYF TRBD2 . TRBJ2-3 TRBV24-1
TGCGCCAGCAGCTTTTCGTTGGACAGGGTATCAGAACTGTTTTTT CASSFSLDRVSELFF TRBD1 . TRBJ1-4 TRBV5-1
TGCAGCGTTGGGGGGCGGTCCTCCAAGGATGGCTACACCTTC CSVGGRSSKDGYTF . . TRBJ1-2 TRBV29-1
TGTGCCAGCAGCATTGACAGGGTCCGGACTGAAGCTTTCTTT CASSIDRVRTEAFF TRBD1 . TRBJ1-1 TRBV7-9
TGTGCCAGCAACAACGGGGGGCTCCTTGGGGAAAAACTGTTTTTT CASNNGGLLGEKLFF . . TRBJ1-4 TRBV2
TGTGCCAGCAGCGAGCAGGGGAACACTGAAGCTTTCTTT CASSEQGNTEAFF . . TRBJ1-1 TRBV2
TGTGCCAGCAGCTTAGATCCCGTTCCTAACTATGGCTACACCTTC CASSLDPVPNYGYTF . . TRBJ1-2 TRBV7-2
TGCGCCAGCAGCCAAGTGGCGGAGGAGAGCTCCTACGAGCAGTACTTC CASSQVAEESSYEQYF . once TRBJ2-7 TRBV4-1
TGTGCCAGCAGCCCCGACAGGTTCTATGGCTACACCTTC CASSPDRFYGYTF . . TRBJ1-2 TRBV5-8
TGTGCCAGCAGCTCGGGACAGAAGAACACTGAAGCTTTCTTT CASSSGQKNTEAFF TRBD1 . TRBJ1-1 TRBV11-2
TGTGCCACCAGTGACCTGGACAGTTACACCGGGGAGCTGTTTTTT CATSDLDSYTGELFF . few TRBJ2-2 TRBV24-1
TGTGCCAGCAGTATTGACAGGTTGGGCACAGATACGCAGTATTTT CASSIDRLGTDTQYF . . TRBJ2-3 TRBV6-5
TGCGCCAGCAGCTTAGGGCAGGGCTTAGATACGCAGTATTTT CASSLGQGLDTQYF . . TRBJ2-3 TRBV5-1
TGTGCCAGCAGCCCAAGCGGGGCCACAGATACGCAGTATTTT CASSPSGATDTQYF TRBD2 few TRBJ2-3 TRBV7-2
TGTGCCAGCAGCTTGGGACTTTCGGGGGAGCAGTACTTC CASSLGLSGEQYF . few TRBJ2-7 TRBV5-4
TGTGCCAGCACCCCCGGGGGTAGCAATCAGCCCCAGCATTTT CASTPGGSNQPQHF . few TRBJ1-5 TRBV2
TGTGCCAGCAACCCTAGCGGGAGTAGGCATGAGCAGTTCTTC CASNPSGSRHEQFF TRBD2 . TRBJ2-1 TRBV28
TGTGCCACCAGTGGTCGGGAGGCCCACTCTGGGGCCAACGTCCTGACTTTC CATSGREAHSGANVLTF TRBD2 . TRBJ2-6 TRBV24-1
TGTGCCAGCAGCTTAGACAGGGGGCGTGAAAAACTGTTTTTT CASSLDRGREKLFF TRBD1 . TRBJ1-4 TRBV7-2
TGTGCCAGCAGCTTATTGACAGGGGCCAGCGATACGCAGTATTTT CASSLLTGASDTQYF TRBD1 . TRBJ2-3 TRBV7-9
TGTGCCAGCAGTGAGGATAGCATGAACACTGAAGCTTTCTTT CASSEDSMNTEAFF . once TRBJ1-1 TRBV6-1
TGTGCCAGCAGTTCCGGGACTAGCGGGAGTCGCGAGCAGTACTTC CASSSGTSGSREQYF TRBD2 . TRBJ2-7 TRBV6-5
TGTGCCAGCAGCACGACTAGCGGGAGACAGACCCAGTACTTC CASSTTSGRQTQYF TRBD2 . TRBJ2-5 TRBV11-2
TGTGCCAGCAGCTTAAACATGCCGGGACAGGGGTTGGGCAATGAGCAGTTCTTC CASSLNMPGQGLGNEQFF TRBD1 . TRBJ2-1 TRBV7-6
TGTGCCAGTAGTATAGGGGTTAGCGGGAGTGAGCAGTTCTTC CASSIGVSGSEQFF TRBD2 . TRBJ2-1 TRBV19
TGTGCCAGTAGTAGACGCGGGACAGGGGGTTCCAATCAGCCCCAGCATTTT CASSRRGTGGSNQPQHF TRBD1 . TRBJ1-5 TRBV19
TGCGCCAGCAGCCAAGATCAGGGAATGGAGACCCAGTACTTC CASSQDQGMETQYF . . TRBJ2-5 TRBV4-1
TGCGCCAGCAGCTTAGGACTAGCGGGAGGCCCTTTCAACAATGAGCAGTTCTTC CASSLGLAGGPFNNEQFF TRBD2 . TRBJ2-1 TRBV5-1
TGTGCCAGCAGGCCAAGGGGCGGGAGAGGAACCTACGAGCAGTACTTC CASRPRGGRGTYEQYF TRBD2 . TRBJ2-7 TRBV27
TGTGCCACCAGTGATAGGGGACAGGGAGACTATGGCTACACCTTC CATSDRGQGDYGYTF TRBD1 . TRBJ1-2 TRBV24-1
TGCGCCAGCAGCCAAGGACAGGGGTACTACGAGCAGTACTTC CASSQGQGYYEQYF TRBD1 . TRBJ2-7 TRBV4-1
TGCACCAGCAGCCACCAAGGGGAACGGGGACTAGCGGTACACGGGGAGCTGTTTTTT CTSSHQGERGLAVHGELFF . . TRBJ2-2 TRBV1
TGTGCCAGCAGCTTAGGACAGGGGTCTAATGAAAAACTGTTTTTT CASSLGQGSNEKLFF TRBD1 . TRBJ1-4 TRBV7-9
TGTGCCAGCAGCTTAGCCCTAGCGGGAGGACCAGAGACCCAGTACTTC CASSLALAGGPETQYF TRBD2 . TRBJ2-5 TRBV7-9
TGCGCCAGCAGCTACCGGGAGGACGGACAGAGTATGCTCGAGCAGTACTTC CASSYREDGQSMLEQYF . . TRBJ2-7 TRBV5-1
TGTGCCAGCGGGGGCCCATTCACCTTC CASGGPFTF . . TRBJ1-2 TRBV12-3/TRBV12-4
TGTGCCAGCAGTAGGCGGGGTAGCGGCACAGATACGCAGTATTTT CASSRRGSGTDTQYF . few TRBJ2-3 TRBV2
TGCGCCAGCAGTCGGTTTACACGGACAGGGACGCAGGGTTCGACGGGTGAGCAGTTCTTC CASSRFTRTGTQGSTGEQFF TRBD1 . TRBJ2-1 TRBV23-1
TGTGCCAGCAGCTTAGGCACCGGGACAGGAGGGTACAATGAGCAGTTCTTC CASSLGTGTGGYNEQFF TRBD1 few TRBJ2-1 TRBV7-9
TGTGCCATCTACGGGGGAAACTCCTACAATGAGCAGTTCTTC CAIYGGNSYNEQFF . . TRBJ2-1 TRBV28
TGCGCCAGCAGCTTTTCCGGGACAGGGGGCGACGAGCAGTACTTC CASSFSGTGGDEQYF TRBD1 . TRBJ2-7 TRBV5-1
TGTGCCAGCAGCCCGGGACACTCAGCCTACGAGCAGTACTTC CASSPGHSAYEQYF . . TRBJ2-7 TRBV13
TGTGCCAGCCACGCCGGGACTGGAACCTACGAGCAGTACTTC CASHAGTGTYEQYF . . TRBJ2-7 TRBV27
TGTGCCAGCTCACCTGGTTGGGGCAGTGCCCCTAATGAAAAACTGTTTTTT CASSPGWGSAPNEKLFF . . TRBJ1-4 TRBV18
TGTGCCAGCACCTTACAGGGTACTGGCTATGGCTACACCTTC CASTLQGTGYGYTF . . TRBJ1-2 TRBV2